This TCR beta chain was observed in a study of blood T cell repertoires in COVID-19. Study at large: Both acute and convalescent COVID-19 samples were obtained from the United States, Italy and Spain.

As originally analysed: Amplified reference gene primers provided the basis for estimating nucleated cell counts. Clones were sequenced by immunoSEQ multiplex PCR, and TCRdb holds only the in-frame ones, with some missing. That table gives V, J and clone size, and the DNA gave D and trimming. There are 200,000 to 300,000 clones in the sample; approximately 91% occur only once, and approximately 0.8% lies in the top ten. The CDR3 loop spans 16 amino acids. The source of this sequence is a man aged 30 to 39 with COVID-19, enrolled during active disease. The sequenced material came from peripheral blood. The chain is built from TRBV21-1 and TRBJ1-3; the table assigns TRBD1, which was not confirmed against the DNA. TRBV21-1 is noted as a pseudogene. The DNA for the CDR3 is TGTGCCAGCCTCAAGGACAGGGCTAATTCTGGAAACACCATATATTTT. It encodes CASLKDRANSGNTIYF.